The rows below give T cell receptor beta chains drawn from one sample of a study of blood T cell repertoires in COVID-19. The method was immunoSEQ multiplex PCR; TCRdb's version includes in-frame clones alone and lacks a portion of them. Found here are 29,000 or so clones, around 84% of them singletons; the top ten hold 12%. Sample: peripheral blood. These receptors all stem from a human donor in a cohort sampled during active COVID-19. The donor label of this sample is uncertain. Both conserved end residues are part of each CDR3. A D gene is named only where the DNA matches it firmly. Size is omitted from some rows. Given values are once, few, many or a class for expanded clones.

d_call: TRBD2
cdr3_length: 14
v_call: TRBV9
j_call: TRBJ2-3
clone_size: .
cdr3_aa: CASSPSGHTDTQYF
cdr3_nt: TGTGCCAGCAGCCCTAGCGGGCACACAGATACGCAGTATTTT

d_call: TRBD1
cdr3_length: 13
v_call: TRBV15
j_call: TRBJ1-2
clone_size: .
cdr3_aa: CATREQGVGGYTF
cdr3_nt: TGTGCCACCAGGGAACAGGGGGTCGGAGGCTACACCTTC

d_call: .
cdr3_length: 13
v_call: TRBV24-1
j_call: TRBJ2-7
clone_size: .
cdr3_aa: CATSDLSSYEQYF
cdr3_nt: TGTGCCACCAGTGATTTGTCATCCTACGAGCAGTACTTC

d_call: TRBD2
cdr3_length: 15
v_call: TRBV6-5
j_call: TRBJ2-7
clone_size: .
cdr3_aa: CASSSLSGGSGEQYF
cdr3_nt: TGTGCCAGCAGTTCGCTGTCTGGCGGGAGTGGCGAGCAGTACTTC

d_call: .
cdr3_length: 13
v_call: TRBV30
j_call: TRBJ2-7
clone_size: .
cdr3_aa: CACSLGPSYEQYF
cdr3_nt: TGTGCCTGTTCACTTGGGCCCTCCTACGAGCAGTACTTC

d_call: .
cdr3_length: 15
v_call: TRBV5-4
j_call: TRBJ1-3
clone_size: .
cdr3_aa: CASSLASGAGNTIYF
cdr3_nt: TGTGCCAGCAGCTTGGCGTCAGGGGCTGGAAACACCATATATTTT

d_call: .
cdr3_length: 15
v_call: TRBV27
j_call: TRBJ2-1
clone_size: .
cdr3_aa: CASSLRASTYNEQFF
cdr3_nt: TGTGCCAGCAGTTTAAGGGCTAGCACCTACAATGAGCAGTTCTTC

d_call: TRBD1
cdr3_length: 15
v_call: TRBV10-1
j_call: TRBJ2-3
clone_size: .
cdr3_aa: CASSEPGQGTDTQYF
cdr3_nt: TGCGCCAGCAGTGAGCCCGGACAGGGGACAGATACGCAGTATTTT

d_call: TRBD1
cdr3_length: 13
v_call: TRBV3-1/TRBV3-2
j_call: TRBJ2-7
clone_size: .
cdr3_aa: CASSRQGTYEQYF
cdr3_nt: TGTGCCAGCAGTCGACAGGGGACCTACGAGCAGTACTTC

d_call: .
cdr3_length: 14
v_call: TRBV29-1
j_call: TRBJ2-2
clone_size: .
cdr3_aa: CSVGTYANTGELFF
cdr3_nt: TGCAGCGTCGGGACTTATGCGAACACCGGGGAGCTGTTTTTT

d_call: TRBD1
cdr3_length: 15
v_call: TRBV19
j_call: TRBJ1-2
clone_size: .
cdr3_aa: CASSPNTDRVSGYTF
cdr3_nt: TGTGCCAGTAGCCCTAATACAGACAGGGTGAGTGGCTACACCTTC

d_call: TRBD2
cdr3_length: 15
v_call: TRBV28
j_call: TRBJ2-3
clone_size: .
cdr3_aa: CASRRSGRAGDTQYF
cdr3_nt: TGTGCCAGCAGGCGTAGCGGGAGGGCCGGGGATACGCAGTATTTT

d_call: .
cdr3_length: 16
v_call: TRBV19
j_call: TRBJ2-4
clone_size: .
cdr3_aa: CASSIDRKGRTNIQYF
cdr3_nt: TGTGCCAGTAGTATAGATCGGAAGGGGCGCACAAACATTCAGTACTTC

d_call: .
cdr3_length: 13
v_call: TRBV6-5
j_call: TRBJ1-1
clone_size: once
cdr3_aa: CASRRGVNTEAFF
cdr3_nt: TGTGCCAGCAGGCGGGGGGTGAACACTGAAGCTTTCTTT

d_call: TRBD1
cdr3_length: 15
v_call: TRBV10-2
j_call: TRBJ2-3
clone_size: .
cdr3_aa: CASTPGQTSTDTQYF
cdr3_nt: TGCGCCAGCACGCCGGGACAGACAAGCACAGATACGCAGTATTTT

d_call: TRBD2
cdr3_length: 19
v_call: TRBV24-1
j_call: TRBJ2-7
clone_size: .
cdr3_aa: CATRRLAGDDLTSSYEQYF
cdr3_nt: TGTGCCACCAGAAGACTAGCGGGAGACGATCTTACCTCCTCCTACGAGCAGTACTTC

d_call: .
cdr3_length: 15
v_call: TRBV24-1
j_call: TRBJ2-5
clone_size: .
cdr3_aa: CATSRGGSGQETQYF
cdr3_nt: TGTGCCACCAGTCGTGGGGGCTCGGGCCAAGAGACCCAGTACTTC

d_call: TRBD1
cdr3_length: 15
v_call: TRBV28
j_call: TRBJ1-1
clone_size: once
cdr3_aa: CASGPGQGKSTEAFF
cdr3_nt: TGTGCCAGCGGACCGGGACAGGGGAAGAGCACTGAAGCTTTCTTT

d_call: .
cdr3_length: 15
v_call: TRBV5-1
j_call: TRBJ2-3
clone_size: .
cdr3_aa: CASSLGQGGPDTQYF
cdr3_nt: TGCGCCAGCAGCTTGGGGCAGGGGGGACCAGATACGCAGTATTTT

d_call: .
cdr3_length: 13
v_call: TRBV10-2
j_call: TRBJ2-7
clone_size: .
cdr3_aa: CASKEPEGYEQYF
cdr3_nt: TGCGCCAGCAAAGAGCCGGAGGGTTACGAGCAGTACTTC

d_call: .
cdr3_length: 14
v_call: TRBV2
j_call: TRBJ2-7
clone_size: few
cdr3_aa: CASSAIAQAYEQYF
cdr3_nt: TGTGCCAGCAGTGCAATAGCGCAGGCCTACGAGCAGTACTTC

d_call: .
cdr3_length: 13
v_call: TRBV7-6
j_call: TRBJ2-5
clone_size: .
cdr3_aa: CASSRTHQETQYF
cdr3_nt: TGTGCCAGCAGCAGGACTCATCAAGAGACCCAGTACTTC

d_call: TRBD1
cdr3_length: 15
v_call: TRBV6-5
j_call: TRBJ1-1
clone_size: .
cdr3_aa: CASRGQGAGDTEAFF
cdr3_nt: TGTGCCAGCAGAGGACAGGGGGCGGGGGACACTGAAGCTTTCTTT

d_call: .
cdr3_length: 14
v_call: TRBV5-4
j_call: TRBJ2-5
clone_size: few
cdr3_aa: CASSPGSEQETQYF
cdr3_nt: TGTGCCAGCAGCCCCGGGTCAGAGCAAGAGACCCAGTACTTC

d_call: .
cdr3_length: 12
v_call: TRBV28
j_call: TRBJ2-7
clone_size: .
cdr3_aa: CASSLIPREQYF
cdr3_nt: TGTGCCAGCAGTTTAATTCCGAGGGAGCAGTACTTC

d_call: TRBD2
cdr3_length: 17
v_call: TRBV6-1
j_call: TRBJ2-1
clone_size: .
cdr3_aa: CASSVQRAGTSANEQFF
cdr3_nt: TGTGCCAGCAGTGTACAAAGAGCCGGGACTAGCGCGAATGAGCAGTTCTTC

d_call: .
cdr3_length: 14
v_call: TRBV4-1
j_call: TRBJ1-2
clone_size: .
cdr3_aa: CASSPPTGRDVYTF
cdr3_nt: TGCGCCAGCAGCCCACCGACAGGAAGAGATGTCTACACCTTC